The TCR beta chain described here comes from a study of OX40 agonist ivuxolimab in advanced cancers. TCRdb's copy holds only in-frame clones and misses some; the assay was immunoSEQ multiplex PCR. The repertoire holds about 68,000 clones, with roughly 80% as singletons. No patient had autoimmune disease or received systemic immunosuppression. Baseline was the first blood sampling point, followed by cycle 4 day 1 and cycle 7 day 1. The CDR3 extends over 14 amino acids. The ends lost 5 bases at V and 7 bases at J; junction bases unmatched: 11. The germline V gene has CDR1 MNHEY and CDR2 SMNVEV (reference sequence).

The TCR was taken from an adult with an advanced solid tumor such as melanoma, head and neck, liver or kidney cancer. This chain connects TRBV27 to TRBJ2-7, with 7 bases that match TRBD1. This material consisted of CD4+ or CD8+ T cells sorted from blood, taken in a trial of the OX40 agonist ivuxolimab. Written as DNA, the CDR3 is TGTGCCAGCAGTGCCCGGGACAGTGATAGAGAGCAGTACTTC. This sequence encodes CASSARDSDREQYF.